A selection of T cell receptor beta chains follows, all from one sample in a study of cytomegalovirus exposure and HLA in healthy donors. TCRdb keeps only in-frame clones here, not all; method: immunoSEQ multiplex PCR. The sample comprises 100,000 to 150,000 clones, roughly 80% of which are singletons, and 1.5% to 1.9% rests with the top ten. The sample comprised PBMCs. These receptors all stem from a man aged 40-49 years in good health and CMV-seronegative. Both conserved end residues are trimmed from each CDR3. Fields, in order: J gene, CDR3 length, V gene, CDR3 protein.

TRBJ2-3 13 TRBV2 ASSALGTATDTQY
TRBJ2-7 14 TRBV19 ASSAPGQGVSYEQY
TRBJ2-1 14 TRBV10-3 AISESIAGDNNEQF
TRBJ2-2 12 TRBV5-1 ASSFPRLDGELF
TRBJ1-2 14 TRBV6-1 ASSEGQGDHPYGYT
TRBJ2-7 15 TRBV6-1 ASSEGGSGSYPYEQY
. 10 TRBV29-1 SAGTGGYEQY
TRBJ1-5 13 TRBV19 ASSISPQGLLPQH
TRBJ2-3 13 TRBV11-2 ASSLGGRPTDTQY
TRBJ2-7 13 TRBV27 ASSSLTGGASEQY
. 14 TRBV5-4 ASSSGTLGGIFEQY
TRBJ2-2 16 TRBV18 ASSPPRGRVGNTGELF
TRBJ2-7 12 TRBV5-1 ASSFRDRTYEQY